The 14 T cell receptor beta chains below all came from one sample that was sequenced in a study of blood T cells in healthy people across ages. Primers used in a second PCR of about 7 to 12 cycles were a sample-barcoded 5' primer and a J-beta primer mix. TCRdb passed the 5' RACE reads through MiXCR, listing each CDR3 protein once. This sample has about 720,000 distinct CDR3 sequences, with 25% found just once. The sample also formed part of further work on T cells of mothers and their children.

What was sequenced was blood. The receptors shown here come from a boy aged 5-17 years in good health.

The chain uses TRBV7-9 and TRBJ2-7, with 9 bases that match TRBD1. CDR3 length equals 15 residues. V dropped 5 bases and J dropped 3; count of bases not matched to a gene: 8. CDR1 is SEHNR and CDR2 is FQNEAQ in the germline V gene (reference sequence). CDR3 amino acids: CASSPVRTGDYEQYF. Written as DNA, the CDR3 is TGTGCCAGCAGCCCAGTAAGGACAGGGGACTACGAGCAGTACTTC.

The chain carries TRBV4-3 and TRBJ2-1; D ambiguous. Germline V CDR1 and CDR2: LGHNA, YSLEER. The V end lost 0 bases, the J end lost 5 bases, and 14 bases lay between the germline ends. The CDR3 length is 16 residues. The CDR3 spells CASSQDSIPGHNEQFF. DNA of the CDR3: TGCGCCAGCAGCCAAGATTCTATCCCCGGGCACAATGAGCAGTTCTTC.

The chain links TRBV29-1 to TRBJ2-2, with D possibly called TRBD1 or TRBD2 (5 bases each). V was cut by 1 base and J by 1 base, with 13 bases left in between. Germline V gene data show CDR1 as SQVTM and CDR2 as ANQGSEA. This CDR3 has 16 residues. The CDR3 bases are TGCAGCGTTGAAGGAGGGGTTCCAGGGAACACCGGGGAGCTGTTTTTT. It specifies CSVEGGVPGNTGELFF.

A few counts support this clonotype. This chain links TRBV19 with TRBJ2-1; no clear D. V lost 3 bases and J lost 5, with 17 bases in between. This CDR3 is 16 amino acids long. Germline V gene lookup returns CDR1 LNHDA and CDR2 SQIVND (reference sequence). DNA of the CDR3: TGTGCCAGTAGTATGGACGGACCAGTAAGGGACAATGAGCAGTTCTTC. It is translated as CASSMDGPVRDNEQFF.

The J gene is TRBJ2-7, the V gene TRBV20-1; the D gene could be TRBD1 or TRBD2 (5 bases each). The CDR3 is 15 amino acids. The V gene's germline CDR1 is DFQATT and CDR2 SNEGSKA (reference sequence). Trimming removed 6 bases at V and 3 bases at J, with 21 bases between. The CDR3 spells CSAGKSWDPLYEQYF. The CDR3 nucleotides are TGCAGTGCAGGAAAGAGTTGGGACCCCCTCTACGAGCAGTACTTC.

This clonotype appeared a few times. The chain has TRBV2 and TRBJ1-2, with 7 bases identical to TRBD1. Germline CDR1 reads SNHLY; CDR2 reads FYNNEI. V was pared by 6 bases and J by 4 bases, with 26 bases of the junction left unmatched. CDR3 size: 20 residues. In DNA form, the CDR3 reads TGTGCCAGCAGCCGAAGGATCCCCTCAGCAGTGACCGGGACAGTCTATGGCTACACCTTC. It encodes CASSRRIPSAVTGTVYGYTF. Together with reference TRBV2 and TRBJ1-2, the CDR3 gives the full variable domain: EPEVTQTPSHQVTQMGQEVILRCVPISNHLYFYWYRQILGQKVEFLVSFYNNEISEKSEIFDDQFSVERPDGSNFTLKIRSTKLEDSAMYFCASSRRIPSAVTGTVYGYTFGSGTRLTVV.

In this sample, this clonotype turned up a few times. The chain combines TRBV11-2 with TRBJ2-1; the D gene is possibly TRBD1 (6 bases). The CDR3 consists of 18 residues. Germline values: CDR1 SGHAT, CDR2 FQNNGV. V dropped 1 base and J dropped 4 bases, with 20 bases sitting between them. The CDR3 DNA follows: TGTGCCAGCAGCTTAGTGCGGCCCGGACAGACGTCGTACAATGAGCAGTTCTTC. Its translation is CASSLVRPGQTSYNEQFF.

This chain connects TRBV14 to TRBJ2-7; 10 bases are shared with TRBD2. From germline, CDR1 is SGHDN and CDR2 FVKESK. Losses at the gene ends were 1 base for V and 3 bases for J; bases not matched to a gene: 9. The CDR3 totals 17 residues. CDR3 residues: CASSQVVAGGSYYEQYF. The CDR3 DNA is TGTGCCAGCAGCCAAGTAGTAGCGGGAGGAAGTTACTACGAGCAGTACTTC.

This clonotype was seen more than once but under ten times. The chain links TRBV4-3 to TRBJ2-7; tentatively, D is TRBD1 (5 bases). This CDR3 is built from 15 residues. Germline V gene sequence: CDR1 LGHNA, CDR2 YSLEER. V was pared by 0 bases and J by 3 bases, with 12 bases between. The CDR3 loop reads CASSQETGAFYEQYF. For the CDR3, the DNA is TGCGCCAGCAGCCAAGAAACAGGCGCTTTCTACGAGCAGTACTTC.

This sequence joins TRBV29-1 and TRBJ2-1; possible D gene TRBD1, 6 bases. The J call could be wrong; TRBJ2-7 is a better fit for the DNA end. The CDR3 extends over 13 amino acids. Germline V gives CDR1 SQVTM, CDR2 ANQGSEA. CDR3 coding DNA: TGCAGCGTTAGTCGAGGACAGAACTACGAGCAGTACTTC. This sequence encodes CSVSRGQNYEQYF.

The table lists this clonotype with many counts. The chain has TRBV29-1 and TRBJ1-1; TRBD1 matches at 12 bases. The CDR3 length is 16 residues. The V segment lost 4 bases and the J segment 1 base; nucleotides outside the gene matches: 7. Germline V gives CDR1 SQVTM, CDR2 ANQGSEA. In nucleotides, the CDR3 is TGCAGCGTTGGGGGGACAGGGGGCTACACGAACACTGAAGCTTTCTTT. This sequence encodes CSVGGTGGYTNTEAFF.

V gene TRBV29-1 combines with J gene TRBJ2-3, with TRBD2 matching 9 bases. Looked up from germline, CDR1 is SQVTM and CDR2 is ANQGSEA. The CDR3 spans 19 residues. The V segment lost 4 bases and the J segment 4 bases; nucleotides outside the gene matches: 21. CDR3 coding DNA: TGCAGCGTTGTCATTCGCGGGAGGGCCTTCCCCACTAGCGCAGATACGCAGTATTTT. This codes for CSVVIRGRAFPTSADTQYF.

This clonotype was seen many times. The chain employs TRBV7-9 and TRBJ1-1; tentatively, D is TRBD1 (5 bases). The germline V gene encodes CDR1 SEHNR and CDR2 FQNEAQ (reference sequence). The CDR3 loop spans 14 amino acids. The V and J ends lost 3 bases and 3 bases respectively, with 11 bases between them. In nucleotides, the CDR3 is TGTGCCAGCAGCTTGCCAGGAGGGGACACTGAAGCTTTCTTT. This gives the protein CASSLPGGDTEAFF.

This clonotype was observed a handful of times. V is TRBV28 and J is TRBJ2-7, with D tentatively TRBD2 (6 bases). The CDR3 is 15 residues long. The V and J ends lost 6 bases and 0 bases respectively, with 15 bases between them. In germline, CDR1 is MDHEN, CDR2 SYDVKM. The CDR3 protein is CASSPNRRDSYEQYF. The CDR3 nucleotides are TGTGCCAGCAGCCCCAATCGGAGGGACTCCTACGAGCAGTACTTC. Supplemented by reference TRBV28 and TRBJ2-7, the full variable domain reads DVKVTQSSRYLVKRTGEKVFLECVQDMDHENMFWYRQDPGLGLRLIYFSYDVKMKEKGDIPEGYSVSREKKERFSLILESASTNQTSMYLCASSPNRRDSYEQYFGPGTRLTVT.